Listed below are T cell receptor beta chains from one sample, sequenced in a study of tumor and adjacent non-tumor tissue in lung cancer. Via MiXCR, TCRdb re-called the multiplex PCR reads, giving one row per CDR3 protein. The sample includes around 71,000 distinct CDR3 sequences, 55% to 75% of them seen just once. Specimen: lung tumor tissue. These receptor sequences come from a woman aged 40 to 55 with non-small cell lung cancer. CDR3s include the opening cysteine and the closing phenylalanine or tryptophan. D genes are given only for firm matches. Expanded clones get a size class; other rows say once, few or many, or leave the size out.

v_gene	d_gene	j_gene	abundance	CDR3aa	CDR3nt
TRBV7-3	TRBD2	TRBJ2-3	-	CASSLRASGGLSTDTQYF	TGTGCCAGCAGCTTAAGGGCTAGCGGGGGCCTAAGCACAGATACGCAGTATTTT
TRBV20-1	-	TRBJ1-4	few	CSARHDWGLFF	TGCAGTGCTAGACACGACTGGGGACTGTTTTTT
TRBV7-9	-	TRBJ2-2	-	CAITRGEGNTWELFF	TGTGCCATCACGCGGGGCGAGGGGAACACCTGGGAGCTGTTTTTT
TRBV6-1	TRBD2	TRBJ2-1	once	CAGSKWTSGRLGYYNEQFF	TGTGCCGGCAGTAAATGGACTAGCGGGAGGTTGGGCTACTACAATGAGCAGTTCTTC
TRBV20-1	TRBD2	TRBJ2-3	-	CSAPRSSGLIPTDTQYF	TGCAGTGCGCCCCGGTCTAGCGGCCTAATACCCACAGATACGCAGTATTTT
TRBV20-1	-	TRBJ2-7	-	CGTRGLGDTRYEQYF	TGCGGTACTAGAGGCCTTGGGGACACCCGCTACGAGCAGTACTTC
TRBV11-3	-	TRBJ2-1	-	CASRAGSGLGPNEQFF	TGTGCCAGCAGAGCTGGATCGGGACTGGGTCCAAATGAGCAGTTCTTC
TRBV11-3	TRBD1	TRBJ2-3	-	CASSPRDRPTDMQYF	TGTGCCAGTAGCCCCAGGGACAGGCCCACAGATATGCAGTACTTT
TRBV7-8	-	TRBJ2-3	many	CASSLVELATDTQYF	TGTGCCAGCAGCTTAGTAGAGCTAGCGACAGATACGCAGTATTTT
TRBV12-3/TRBV12-4	TRBD2	TRBJ2-1	many	CASTQGSIAGGRHEQFF	TGTGCCAGCACCCAGGGGTCCATAGCGGGGGGAAGGCATGAGCAGTTCTTC
TRBV12-3/TRBV12-4	-	TRBJ2-7	-	CASSSQTRIYEQYF	TGTGCCAGCAGTTCACAGACAAGGATCTACGAGCAGTACTTC
TRBV6-5	-	TRBJ1-4	-	CASSPIGDSTNEKLFF	TGTGCCAGCAGCCCAATAGGGGATTCAACTAATGAAAAACTGTTTTTT
TRBV5-1	-	TRBJ2-5	-	CASIYNRVQETQYF	TGCGCCAGCATCTATAACAGAGTCCAAGAGACACAGTACTTC
TRBV6-5	-	TRBJ2-2	-	CGSSYLGQVNTWELFF	TGTGGCAGCAGTTACCTGGGACAAGTGAACACCTGGGAGCTGTTTTTT
TRBV10-3	-	TRBJ1-4	-	CAIGQDILNKKLFF	TGTGCCATCGGCCAAGACATTCTTAATAAAAAACTGTTTTTT
TRBV6-6	-	TRBJ2-3	few	CTSARMTDTQYF	TGTACCAGCGCGAGGATGACAGATACGCAGTATTTT
TRBV6-5	-	TRBJ1-1	-	CASSCQGDQNTEAFF	TGTGCCAGCAGTTGCCAGGGAGACCAGAACACTGAAGCTTTCTTT
TRBV13	TRBD1	TRBJ1-2	-	CASSLVTGNDNYGYTF	TGTGCTAGCAGCTTAGTGACAGGGAATGATAACTATGGCTACACCTTC
TRBV11-2	-	TRBJ2-5	-	CVTSRGTQDTQYF	TGTGTTACCTCGAGGGGGACACAAGATACCCAGTACTTC
TRBV6-9	TRBD1	TRBJ2-5	-	CARSMTGVERQETQYF	TGTGCCAGGAGTATGACAGGGGTAGAGAGGCAAGAGACCCAGTACTTC
TRBV6-6	-	TRBJ1-6	-	CASSYEGRGNSHLHF	TGTGCCAGCAGTTACGAAGGTAGGGGAAATTCACACCTCCACTTT
TRBV11-3	-	TRBJ1-1	-	CASEWSGNGNTGASF	TGTGCCAGCGAATGGTCGGGTAACGGGAACACTGGAGCTTCCTTT
TRBV6-5	TRBD2	TRBJ2-2	-	CASRLAPNTRELFF	TGTGCCAGTAGACTAGCTCCGAACACCCGGGAGCTGTTTTTT
TRBV29-1	-	TRBJ1-4	-	CSDDQGTSGKLFF	TGCAGCGATGATCAGGGGACCAGTGGAAAACTGTTTTTT
TRBV20-1	TRBD1	TRBJ2-4	-	CSARDPTPGTANIQYF	TGCAGTGCTAGAGACCCTACCCCCGGGACAGCGAACATTCAGTACTTC
TRBV6-5	-	TRBJ1-1	-	CASSHRQISTEAFF	TGTGCCAGCAGTCATCGGCAGATTTCGACTGAAGCTTTCTTT
TRBV11-2	-	TRBJ2-4	-	CASSLVRKLAKNIQYF	TGTGCCAGCAGCCTGGTGCGGAAGTTAGCCAAAAACATTCAGTACTTC
TRBV11-3	-	TRBJ2-5	few	CASIFLRGRETQYF	TGTGCCAGCATCTTCCTACGGGGCCGAGAGACCCAGTACTTC
TRBV5-1	-	TRBJ2-6	-	CASKLGRSGANVLTF	TGCGCCAGCAAACTCGGACGGTCTGGGGCCAACGTCCTGACTTTC
TRBV6-1	-	TRBJ2-7	-	CANVRNWAYEQYF	TGTGCCAACGTCCGAAACTGGGCCTACGAGCAGTATTTC
TRBV29-1	-	TRBJ2-1	-	CSVSRDSAGEQFF	TGCAGCGTTTCCCGGGATAGCGCGGGCGAGCAGTTCTTC
TRBV11-3	TRBD2	TRBJ2-7	medium-sized	CASGTVAGGTEQYF	TGTGCCAGCGGGACAGTAGCGGGGGGCACGGAGCAGTACTTC
TRBV5-1	-	TRBJ2-1	-	CANSVLGQTYNEQFF	TGCGCCAACAGCGTCCTTGGACAGACCTACAATGAGCAGTTCTTC
TRBV14	-	TRBJ1-1	-	CASSQDLVSTEAFF	TGTGCCAGCAGCCAAGATCTTGTCTCCACTGAAGCTTTCTTT
TRBV6-5	-	TRBJ1-5	-	CARRYWIGSQPQHF	TGTGCCCGCAGATACTGGATAGGCAGTCAGCCCCAGCATTTT
TRBV5-1	TRBD1	TRBJ2-6	-	CASNSGQGFSGANVLTF	TGCGCCAGCAACTCGGGACAGGGTTTCTCAGGGGCCAACGTCCTGACTTTC
TRBV6-5	-	TRBJ2-7	-	CARSRAPLVQYF	TGTGCCAGGAGTCGGGCTCCTCTAGTGCAGTACTTC
TRBV4-2	TRBD2	TRBJ2-3	-	CASNQDHGTSGSIPDTQYF	TGTGCCAGCAACCAAGATCACGGGACTAGCGGGAGTATTCCAGATACGCAGTATTTT
TRBV7-3	TRBD2	TRBJ2-5	-	CASSPGASGETQYF	TGTGCCAGCAGCCCTGGGGCTAGCGGTGAGACCCAGTACTTC
TRBV12-3/TRBV12-4	TRBD1	TRBJ1-6	few	CASRGQADTPLHF	TGTGCCAGCAGGGGACAGGCGGATACACCCCTCCACTTT
TRBV6-5	TRBD1	TRBJ1-3	-	CACIFRTGSSGNTIYF	TGTGCCTGCATTTTTCGGACAGGAAGCTCTGGAAACACCATATATTTT
TRBV5-8	-	TRBJ1-5	-	CASSLLGQPQHF	TGTGCCAGCAGCCTTCTGGGGCAGCCCCAGCATTTT
TRBV29-1	-	TRBJ2-5	-	CSVKHGSGENQYF	TGCAGCGTTAAACATGGGTCGGGGGAAAACCAGTACTTC
TRBV19	-	TRBJ1-2	-	CASSPPWWEQGGYTF	TGTGCCAGTAGTCCCCCCTGGTGGGAACAAGGCGGCTACACCTTC
TRBV11-3	TRBD2	TRBJ2-1	once	CACSDPGLAANYEQFF	TGTGCCTGCAGCGATCCGGGACTAGCGGCCAACTATGAACAGTTCTTC
TRBV7-9	TRBD1	TRBJ2-1	-	CASSPPLARGPYNEQFF	TGTGCCAGCAGCCCACCCTTAGCGAGGGGGCCCTATAATGAGCAGTTCTTC
TRBV11-2	-	TRBJ1-6	once	CASSSILGTNRSSPLHF	TGTGCCAGCAGCTCAATATTGGGAACAAACCGGAGTTCACCCCTCCACTTT
TRBV11-1	-	TRBJ2-2	large	CASSSRAIGTGELFF	TGTGCCAGCAGCTCCCGGGCAATAGGAACCGGGGAGCTGTTTTTT
TRBV10-1	TRBD1	TRBJ2-3	-	CATRDRESKDTRYF	TGCGCCACCCGGGACAGGGAGTCCAAGGATACGCGGTATTTT
TRBV20-1	-	TRBJ2-7	many	CSGPEEQYF	TGCAGTGGGCCGGAAGAGCAGTACTTC
TRBV4-2	-	TRBJ2-5	few	CASSQEQEIQYF	TGTGCCAGTAGCCAAGAGCAAGAGATCCAGTACTTC
TRBV12-3/TRBV12-4	TRBD1	TRBJ2-3	-	CASRTGGTDTQYF	TGTGCCAGCAGGACAGGGGGCACAGATACGCAGTATTTT
TRBV11-2	-	TRBJ2-5	-	CASNPLRAAAQETQYF	TGTGCCAGCAACCCTTTGAGGGCAGCCGCACAGGAGACCCAGTACTTC
TRBV6-1	TRBD2	TRBJ2-1	-	CASSKWTSGRLGSYIEQFF	TGTGCCAGCAGTAAATGGACTAGCGGGAGGTTGGGCTCCTACATTGAGCAATTCTTC
TRBV11-3	-	TRBJ1-1	-	CISSSIGTGTEAFF	TGTATCAGCAGCTCTATAGGGACGGGGACTGAAGCTTTCTTT